This entry features one T cell receptor beta chain sequence. Clones were read by immunoSEQ multiplex PCR, and TCRdb kept only the in-frame ones, dropping some. The sample includes approximately 210,000 clones, around 86% of them seen just once. The data were taken from a study of blood T cell repertoires in COVID-19. Study at large: The origin of the acute and convalescent COVID-19 samples was the United States, Italy and Spain.

The CDR3 is 14 amino acids. In germline, CDR1 is SGHVS, CDR2 FQNEAQ. Trimming shortened V by 0 bases and J by 8 bases, and 10 bases separated the two germline ends. The receptor comes from a woman in her forties or fifties with acute COVID-19. The chain links TRBV7-8 to TRBJ1-4, with D unresolved. Sample: PBMCs or T cells enriched from blood (not recorded which). CDR3 sequence: CASSLAFGEEKLFF. DNA for the CDR3: TGTGCCAGCAGCTTAGCGTTCGGAGAGGAAAAACTGTTTTTT.